These T cell receptor beta chains were read from a single sample in a study of neurological immune-mediated disorders. TCRdb reprocessed the 5' RACE reads with MiXCR, giving one entry per CDR3 protein. The sample yields around 48,000 distinct CDR3 sequences, under 13% seen once. The sample taken for sequencing was PBMCs. These receptors were collected from a woman in her thirties or forties with HTLV-1-associated myelopathy (HAM/TSP). Each CDR3 is given with its conserved first and last residue. A D gene is named only where the DNA matches it firmly. The size field is filled for only some rows; it gives once, few, many or a size class.

CSVESPTEQETQYF | TGCAGCGTTGAATCTCCTACCGAGCAAGAGACCCAGTACTTC | many | NA | TRBJ2-5 | TRBV29-1
CASSFGYGANVLTF | TGTGCCAGCAGTTTCGGTTACGGGGCCAACGTCCTGACTTTC | many | NA | TRBJ2-6 | TRBV6-2/TRBV6-3
CASSPRGGTGSYEQYF | TGCGCCAGCAGCCCCCGGGGGGGGACTGGAAGCTACGAGCAGTACTTC | few | TRBD2 | TRBJ2-7 | TRBV4-3
CASSLFLAGRSEQYF | TGTGCCAGCAGCTTGTTTTTAGCGGGGAGGAGCGAGCAGTACTTC | NA | TRBD2 | TRBJ2-7 | TRBV7-6
CASSQDVNRGLSVGQPQHF | TGCGCCAGCAGCCAAGATGTGAACAGGGGGCTGTCAGTGGGTCAGCCCCAGCATTTT | medium-sized | TRBD1 | TRBJ1-5 | TRBV4-1
CASSWNWDTQYF | TGTGCCAGCAGCTGGAACTGGGATACGCAGTATTTT | few | NA | TRBJ2-3 | TRBV11-2
CASSLGNSNTEAFF | TGTGCCAGCAGCCTCGGGAACAGCAACACTGAAGCTTTCTTT | many | NA | TRBJ1-1 | TRBV14
CSARELGFYSYNEQFF | TGCAGTGCTAGAGAACTGGGCTTTTACTCCTACAATGAGCAGTTCTTC | many | NA | TRBJ2-1 | TRBV20-1
CASSPQAGGADTQYF | TGTGCCAGCAGTCCGCAAGCGGGGGGCGCAGATACGCAGTATTTT | many | TRBD2 | TRBJ2-3 | TRBV12-3/TRBV12-4
CASSLLLGTEAFF | TGCGCCAGCAGCTTACTCCTAGGCACTGAAGCTTTCTTT | many | NA | TRBJ1-1 | TRBV5-1
CASSFGRVGTTEAFF | TGTGCCAGCAGCTTTGGTAGGGTAGGGACCACTGAAGCTTTCTTT | many | NA | TRBJ1-1 | TRBV7-2
CASSLDRDSSEQYF | TGTGCCAGCAGCTTGGACCGGGACAGCAGCGAGCAGTACTTC | many | TRBD1 | TRBJ2-7 | TRBV7-8
CAGPGLANTYNEQFF | TGTGCCGGCCCGGGACTAGCGAATACCTACAATGAGCAGTTCTTC | many | NA | TRBJ2-1 | TRBV21-1
CASSSKDRERSPLHF | TGTGCCAGCAGCTCAAAGGACAGGGAGAGATCACCCCTCCACTTT | many | TRBD1 | TRBJ1-6 | TRBV7-8
CASSRDREGFLTF | TGTGCCAGCAGTCGAGACAGGGAGGGCTTCCTGACTTTC | many | NA | TRBJ2-6 | TRBV2
CASSYSTGVQETQYF | TGTGCCAGCAGTTACTCGACAGGGGTCCAAGAGACCCAGTACTTC | many | TRBD1 | TRBJ2-5 | TRBV6-5
CASSEYLAYNEQFF | TGTGCCAGCAGTGAGTATCTTGCCTACAATGAGCAGTTCTTC | few | NA | TRBJ2-1 | TRBV25-1
CASSDPPGELFF | TGTGCCAGCAGCGATCCCCCCGGGGAGCTGTTTTTT | many | NA | TRBJ2-2 | TRBV6-2/TRBV6-3
CSASPGQGAHEQYF | TGCAGTGCTAGTCCGGGACAGGGGGCTCACGAGCAGTACTTC | many | TRBD1 | TRBJ2-7 | TRBV20-1
CASGLVGGTEAFF | TGTGCTAGTGGTTTGGTCGGGGGCACTGAAGCTTTCTTT | many | NA | TRBJ1-1 | TRBV12-5
CASSFWGGNTGELFF | TGCGCCAGCAGCTTTTGGGGGGGCAACACCGGGGAGCTGTTTTTT | many | NA | TRBJ2-2 | TRBV5-1
CASSPLGEQYF | TGTGCCAGCAGTCCCCTGGGGGAGCAGTACTTC | many | NA | TRBJ2-7 | TRBV12-3/TRBV12-4
CASGRDSTDTQYF | TGTGCCAGCGGTCGGGACAGCACAGATACGCAGTATTTT | many | NA | TRBJ2-3 | TRBV6-6
CASSPWGTGLFNEQFF | TGTGCCAGCAGCCCTTGGGGGACAGGTCTTTTCAATGAGCAGTTCTTC | many | TRBD1 | TRBJ2-1 | TRBV7-2
CASSATFGTGGIQETQYF | TGTGCCAGCAGCGCCACATTTGGGACAGGGGGGATTCAGGAGACCCAGTACTTC | many | TRBD1 | TRBJ2-5 | TRBV7-6
CASHYPGEADTQYF | TGTGCCAGCCACTACCCGGGGGAAGCAGATACGCAGTATTTT | NA | NA | TRBJ2-3 | TRBV5-6
CASGGESNYEQYF | TGTGCCAGCGGCGGGGAGTCAAACTACGAGCAGTACTTC | NA | NA | TRBJ2-7 | TRBV2
CASSTDRGSNEQYF | TGTGCCAGCAGCACCGACAGGGGGTCCAACGAGCAGTACTTC | many | TRBD1 | TRBJ2-7 | TRBV7-7
CATGTVPPYNEQFF | TGTGCCACCGGGACAGTACCTCCCTACAATGAGCAGTTCTTC | many | TRBD1 | TRBJ2-1 | TRBV24-1
CASSWGQQNFYGYTF | TGCGCCAGCAGCTGGGGACAGCAAAACTTCTATGGCTACACCTTC | many | TRBD1 | TRBJ1-2 | TRBV5-1
CASSKGSTLDYGYTF | TGTGCCAGTAGCAAGGGGAGTACTCTCGACTATGGCTACACCTTC | many | NA | TRBJ1-2 | TRBV19
CASSGRGFFSDTQYF | TGTGCCAGCAGTGGGAGGGGATTTTTCTCAGATACGCAGTATTTT | many | NA | TRBJ2-3 | TRBV2
CASSPSYNEQFF | TGTGCCAGTAGTCCAAGTTACAATGAGCAGTTCTTC | NA | NA | TRBJ2-1 | TRBV19
CASNEQGLESNQPQHF | TGTGCCAGCAACGAACAGGGGCTCGAGAGCAATCAGCCCCAGCATTTT | many | TRBD1 | TRBJ1-5 | TRBV6-1
CSVEQQGGETQYF | TGCAGCGTTGAGCAACAGGGAGGTGAGACCCAGTACTTC | many | NA | TRBJ2-5 | TRBV29-1
CASTPFSMGTSNGELFF | TGTGCCAGCACCCCTTTTTCTATGGGGACTAGTAACGGGGAGCTGTTTTTT | many | TRBD2 | TRBJ2-2 | TRBV7-2
CATNQGEGMNTEAFF | TGTGCCACCAATCAAGGGGAGGGGATGAACACTGAAGCTTTCTTT | many | NA | TRBJ1-1 | TRBV24-1
CASSLGVSTDTQYF | TGTGCCAGCAGCTTAGGAGTTTCCACAGATACGCAGTATTTT | many | NA | TRBJ2-3 | TRBV7-2
CASSFALHNEQFF | TGCGCCAGCAGCTTTGCATTACACAATGAGCAGTTCTTC | many | NA | TRBJ2-1 | TRBV5-1
CVNSLPGQYNSPLHF | TGTGTCAACAGCCTCCCGGGACAGTATAATTCACCCCTCCACTTT | NA | TRBD1 | TRBJ1-6 | TRBV5-8
CASSLGPNSPLHF | TGCGCCAGCAGCCTAGGGCCCAATTCACCCCTCCACTTT | many | NA | TRBJ1-6 | TRBV4-3
CAIYRGGTDTQYF | TGTGCCATCTATCGGGGAGGTACAGATACGCAGTATTTT | many | NA | TRBJ2-3 | TRBV10-3
CASSRTSGSGANVLTF | TGTGCCAGCAGCCGGACAAGTGGGTCTGGGGCCAACGTCCTGACTTTC | many | NA | TRBJ2-6 | TRBV7-2
CASGLIRTDTQYF | TGTGCCAGCGGACTAATACGCACAGATACGCAGTATTTT | many | NA | TRBJ2-3 | TRBV6-5
CASSQVGTGQETQYF | TGTGCCAGCAGCCAAGTCGGGACAGGTCAAGAGACCCAGTACTTC | NA | TRBD1 | TRBJ2-5 | TRBV3-1
CSVSDRVGGYTF | TGCAGCGTTTCTGACAGGGTAGGCGGCTACACCTTC | many | TRBD1 | TRBJ1-2 | TRBV29-1
CASLGALFYEQYF | TGTGCCAGCCTCGGAGCTCTGTTCTACGAGCAGTACTTC | many | NA | TRBJ2-7 | TRBV2
CASSQGTSGGMSSYEQYF | TGCGCCAGCAGCCAGGGGACTAGCGGGGGAATGAGCTCCTACGAGCAGTACTTC | many | TRBD2 | TRBJ2-7 | TRBV4-1
CASRPTGLNSPLHF | TGTGCCAGCAGGCCAACAGGGCTCAATTCACCCCTCCACTTT | many | NA | TRBJ1-6 | TRBV28
CASRPGPDTEAFF | TGTGCCAGCAGGCCAGGGCCCGATACTGAAGCTTTCTTT | many | NA | TRBJ1-1 | TRBV2
CASSDSGTDTQYF | TGCGCCAGTTCGGACAGTGGCACAGATACGCAGTATTTT | many | NA | TRBJ2-3 | TRBV5-1
CASSFGTASRSPLHF | TGTGCCAGCAGCTTTGGGACGGCATCTCGCTCACCCCTCCACTTT | many | NA | TRBJ1-6 | TRBV11-2
CASSVGSGVGEQFF | TGTGCCAGCAGCGTAGGGTCCGGGGTTGGTGAGCAGTTCTTC | many | NA | TRBJ2-1 | TRBV9
CASSERGRTQYF | TGTGCCAGCAGTGAACGGGGTCGTACGCAGTATTTT | many | NA | TRBJ2-3 | TRBV2
CAISDIGYNEQFF | TGTGCCATCAGTGACATAGGGTACAATGAGCAGTTCTTC | many | NA | TRBJ2-1 | TRBV10-3
CASSLSPSTDTQYF | TGTGCCAGCAGTTTGTCTCCTAGCACAGATACGCAGTATTTT | many | NA | TRBJ2-3 | TRBV6-6
CASSLELAGGRETQYF | TGTGCCAGCAGCTTAGAACTAGCGGGGGGCCGAGAGACCCAGTACTTC | many | TRBD2 | TRBJ2-5 | TRBV7-2